The source of this T cell receptor (beta chain) is a study of shared clonotypes between healthy human individuals. About this clone: Its matching antigen is unknown.

Regarding the study as a whole: With four donors compared, 4% to 5.5% of naive CD4 clonotypes were shared.

The authors divided CD4+ cells into CD45RA+ naive and CD45RA-negative memory subsets. The table came from immunoSEQ multiplex PCR; TCRdb's copy has only in-frame clones and leaves some out. Of 2,100,000 or so clones listed, almost 96% were seen once; the top ten hold around 0.13%. The germline V gene encodes CDR1 MGHRA and CDR2 YSYEKL. V shed 1 base and J shed 4 bases, with 10 bases lying between them. There are 14 residues in the CDR3. Sequencing was performed on naive CD4+ T cells sorted from blood. Subset indicated: CD45RA+ positively selected. V gene TRBV4-1 combines with J gene TRBJ2-5, with no clear D. This TCR was recovered from a young man in good health. CDR3 nucleotide sequence: TGCGCCAGCAGCCAAGGTTGGTACGGAGAGACCCAGTACTTC. Its protein product is CASSQGWYGETQYF.